Below are 24 T cell receptor beta chains sequenced from a single sample in a study of tumor-infiltrating lymphocytes in primary liver carcinoma. Germline DNA was also extracted, while the blood RNA originated from unsorted whole blood. Constant-region priming of 500 to 550 ng total RNA yielded TCR beta cDNA. Libraries covering TCR beta were generated through three nested multiplex PCR rounds (using a slightly modified ARM-PCR). In the first two PCR rounds, TRBV1-TRBV30 forward primers were paired with a C-beta reverse primer, and each round lasted approximately 10 cycles. One entry per CDR3 protein, called by TCRdb with MiXCR from the multiplex PCR reads. This table has some 190,000 distinct CDR3 sequences, 50% to 75% appearing once. Sequences were obtained from peripheral blood. The receptors were gathered from a man aged 35 to 55 with primary liver carcinoma and hepatitis B virus infection.

This chain joins TRBV6-1 and TRBJ2-1; TRBD1 might be the D (7 bases). The CDR3 consists of 14 residues. The germline CDR1 and CDR2 sequences are MNHNS and SASEGT. V dropped 6 bases and J dropped 4 bases, with 13 bases sitting between them. The chain's CDR3 is CASRRDSVYNEQFF. CDR3 nucleotides: TGTGCCAGCAGGCGGGACAGTGTGTACAATGAGCAGTTCTTC.

This clonotype was detected many times. The V call is TRBV29-1, the J call TRBJ2-1; D call uncertain. CDR1 and CDR2 from the germline V gene are SQVTM and ANQGSEA. The CDR3 length is 11 residues. Trimming took 1 base from V and 5 from J, leaving 3 bases between them. In DNA, the CDR3 is TGCAGCGTTGAAGGGAACAATGAGCAGTTCTTC. Its protein is CSVEGNNEQFF.

A remark on this clonotype: At one of its ends the junction is not consistent with the germline gene, which may arise from a read error. The chain combines TRBV29-1 with TRBJ2-5, with no clear D. Germline CDR1 reads SQVTM; CDR2 reads ANQGSEA. The CDR3 contains 13 residues. CDR3 sequence: CSLDSTVQETQYF. Written as DNA, the CDR3 is TGCAGCCTTGATTCTACAGTCCAAGAGACCCAGTACTTC.

The CDR3 nucleotides read TGTGCCAGCAGCTTCGGACAGAGCTACGAGCAGTACTTC. Translated: CASSFGQSYEQYF. V and J are TRBV5-4 and TRBJ2-7; D is perhaps TRBD1 (6 bases). The CDR3 sequence is 13 residues long. Germline lookup yields CDR1 SGHNT and CDR2 YYREEE (reference sequence). V lost 2 bases, J lost 3 bases, and 9 bases lay in between.

This clonotype has more than one count but fewer than ten. V gene TRBV5-6 combines with J gene TRBJ1-2, with D perhaps matching TRBD1 (5 bases). The CDR3 runs to 15 residues. Germline values: CDR1 SGHDT, CDR2 YYEEEE. Trimming removed 6 bases at V and 3 bases at J, with 18 bases between. DNA of the CDR3: TGTGCCAGCACCTTTGGGACGGGCCACGACTATGGCTACACCTTC. Translated, it gives CASTFGTGHDYGYTF.

The chain couples TRBV24-1 to TRBJ1-2, with 7 bases identical to TRBD1. In germline, CDR1 is KGHDR, CDR2 SFDVKD. V lost 3 bases, J lost 7 bases, and 7 bases stayed unmatched. The CDR3 length is 14 residues. The CDR3 is CATSDPGTDPGYTF. DNA for the CDR3: TGTGCCACCAGTGATCCCGGGACAGATCCTGGCTACACCTTC.

The DNA for the CDR3 is TGTGCCAGCAGTTACCCCCAAGTTAGCGGGAAGGGGGAGCAGTTCTTC. Its protein is CASSYPQVSGKGEQFF. The chain uses TRBV6-6 and TRBJ2-1, with 8 bases lining up with TRBD2. The CDR3 covers 16 residues. Germline loops: CDR1 MNHNY, CDR2 SVGAGI (reference sequence). V lost 2 bases to trimming and J lost 10 bases; unmatched junction nucleotides: 13.

Worth noting for this clonotype: Since a much larger clone is just one base distant, this may be a read error. J is TRBJ1-2 and V is TRBV11-2; possibly TRBD1 for D (6 bases). The ends were cut back, 3 bases at V and 2 bases at J, with 13 bases in the middle. The CDR3 runs 15 residues. The germline gives CDR1 SGHAT, CDR2 FQNNGV. This chain's CDR3 is CASSFGQRLNYGYTF. The CDR3 DNA reads as TGTGCCAGCAGCTTCGGACAGCGGTTAAACTATGGCTACACCTTC.

A remark on this clonotype: At one of its ends the junction is not consistent with the germline gene, which may arise from a read error. The V gene is TRBV11-2, the J gene TRBJ2-7, with TRBD1 matching 7 bases. From germline, CDR1 is SGHAT and CDR2 FQNNGV. This CDR3 has 13 amino acids. The CDR3: CASILTGEHEQYF. As DNA, the CDR3 is TGTGCCAGCATCTTAACAGGGGAGCACGAACAGTACTTC.

This clonotype has just one count. This chain joins TRBV11-2 and TRBJ2-1; no firm D call. The V gene lost 4 bases and the J gene lost 16 bases, with 23 bases spanning the gap. Germline values: CDR1 SGHAT, CDR2 FQNNGV. The CDR3 consists of 14 residues. CDR3 region: CASSSTPLLTDQFF. CDR3 nucleotide sequence: TGTGCCAGCAGCTCAACACCCTTACTGACTGATCAATTCTTC.

The V and J genes are TRBV6-5 and TRBJ2-2; tentative D call: TRBD2 (5 bases). CDR1 is MNHEY, CDR2 SVGAGI, per germline. V was pared by 2 bases and J by 1 base, with 14 bases between. The CDR3 spans 17 residues. CDR3 sequence: CASSYRVGSGNTGELFF. CDR3 nucleotides: TGTGCCAGCAGTTACAGAGTTGGCAGCGGGAACACCGGGGAGCTGTTTTTT.

The chain recombines TRBV4-1 with TRBJ1-3; 7 nucleotides line up with TRBD1. Losses at the gene ends were 0 bases for V and 11 bases for J; bases not matched to a gene: 19. The CDR3 extends over 18 amino acids. CDR1 is MGHRA and CDR2 is YSYEKL in the germline V gene. CDR3 coding DNA: TGCGCCAGCAGCCAAGATTCTCCCACAGGGGAAACGGGTATCGCCATATATTTT. Residues: CASSQDSPTGETGIAIYF.

This clonotype was picked up a small number of times. The CDR3 loop reads CSVDIVGSEAFF. The DNA for the CDR3 is TGCAGCGTTGATATAGTTGGAAGTGAAGCTTTCTTT. V and J are TRBV29-1 and TRBJ1-1; D uncertain. Germline CDR1 reads SQVTM; CDR2 reads ANQGSEA. The CDR3 is 12 residues long. V was trimmed by 3 bases and J by 7 bases, leaving 12 bases between them.

The rearrangement uses TRBV6-5 and TRBJ2-3, with D hard to call. V was cut by 7 bases and J by 5 bases, with 16 bases left in between. Germline V CDR1 and CDR2: MNHEY, SVGAGI. This CDR3 spans 14 amino acids. CDR3 in DNA: TGTGCCAGCACCCCGACGGCCCCCGTAGATACGCAGTATTTT. Its protein is CASTPTAPVDTQYF.

As for this clonotype: Germline and junction disagree at one end, which may indicate a read error. The chain joins TRBV6-5 to TRBJ2-5; 8 nucleotides agree with TRBD2. The germline V gene has CDR1 MNHEY and CDR2 SVGAGI. The CDR3 runs to 14 residues. DNA for the CDR3: TGTGCCAGCAGTAAAGCGGGAGTAAAGGAGACCCTGTACTTC. This encodes CASSKAGVKETLYF.

Of note for this clonotype: One end of the junction fails to match germline, which may point to a read error. J is TRBJ2-5 and V is TRBV11-2, with TRBD2 matching over 7 bases. CDR3 length: 14 residues. Looked up from germline, CDR1 is SGHAT and CDR2 is FQNNGV. The CDR3 spells CTSSLAGGGETQYF. For the CDR3, the DNA is TGTACCAGCAGCTTAGCTGGGGGGGGAGAGACCCAGTACTTT. The full variable domain, rest sourced from reference TRBV11-2 and TRBJ2-5, is EAGVAQSPRYKIIEKRQSVAFWCNPISGHATLYWYQQILGQGPKLLIQFQNNGVVDDSQLPKDRFSAERLKGVDSTLKIQPAKLEDSAVYLCTSSLAGGGETQYFGPGTRLLVL.

The chain couples TRBV5-1 to TRBJ2-3; possible D gene TRBD1, 5 bases. V gave up 5 bases and J gave up 4 bases, with 11 bases separating them. This CDR3 contains 13 residues. The V gene's germline CDR1 is SGHRS and CDR2 YFSETQ. CDR3 residues: CASSRSGSDTQYF. Here the CDR3 DNA reads TGCGCCAGCAGTAGATCAGGGTCAGATACGCAGTATTTT. Full variable domain (outside the CDR3, taken from reference TRBV5-1 and TRBJ2-3): KAGVTQTPRYLIKTRGQQVTLSCSPISGHRSVSWYQQTPGQGLQFLFEYFSETQRNKGNFPGRFSGRQFSNSRSEMNVSTLELGDSALYLCASSRSGSDTQYFGPGTRLTVL.

A word on this clonotype: A much larger clone sits a single nucleotide away, making a read error possible. This sequence joins TRBV11-2 and TRBJ2-3, with a tentative D call TRBD2 (6 bases). The germline V gene has CDR1 SGHAT and CDR2 FQNNGV. The CDR3 sequence is 17 residues long. Trimming removed 4 bases at V and 4 bases at J, with 21 bases between. This CDR3 reads CASSSLAKQEGPDTQYF. In nucleotides, the CDR3 is TGTGCCAGCAGCTCCCTCGCGAAACAGGAGGGCCCAGATACGCAGTATTTT.

A remark on this clonotype: A read error may account for a junction end that differs from germline. In DNA form, the CDR3 reads TGTGCCAGCGGCTTAGACAGGGAGCAGGAGACCCAGTACTTC. Amino acid sequence: CASGLDREQETQYF. The rearrangement uses TRBV7-8 and TRBJ2-5; 7 bases match TRBD1. Germline CDR1 and CDR2: SGHVS and FQNEAQ. The CDR3 totals 14 residues.

The table lists this clonotype with a few counts. V and J are TRBV6-5 and TRBJ1-2; 9 bases agree with TRBD1. This CDR3 comprises 14 residues. From germline, CDR1 is MNHEY and CDR2 SVGAGI. The J segment lost 8 bases and the V segment lost 5 bases, leaving 9 bases of the junction unmatched. The CDR3 DNA follows: TGTGCCAGCAGTAGGAACACAGGGGGCGAGGGCTACACCTTC. Translated, it gives CASSRNTGGEGYTF.

Worth noting for this clonotype: At one boundary the junction diverges from the germline segment, which might be a read error. The CDR3 DNA reads TGTGCCAGCAACTTAATTAGAGCTAGCGGGAAATTTGAGTACAATGAGCAGTTCTTC. Translated, it gives CASNLIRASGKFEYNEQFF. The chain carries TRBV11-2 and TRBJ2-1; 9 positions agree with TRBD2. The length of the CDR3 is 19 residues. The V gene's germline CDR1 is SGHAT and CDR2 FQNNGV.

The rearrangement uses TRBV6-5 and TRBJ1-5; no clear D. V lost 2 bases and J 3 bases, leaving 5 bases between the germline ends. The CDR3 spans 13 residues. Germline V gene sequence: CDR1 MNHEY, CDR2 SVGAGI. CDR3 DNA sequence: TGTGCCAGCAGTTACGACGCCAATCAGCCCCAGCATTTT. This sequence encodes CASSYDANQPQHF.

The V gene is TRBV6-5, the J gene TRBJ1-1; unclear D gene. The CDR3 runs 16 residues. Germline-derived CDR1 and CDR2 are MNHEY and SVGAGI. With 0 bases removed from V and 0 bases from J, the gap between germline ends came to 11 bases. As DNA, the CDR3 is TGTGCCAGCAGTTACTCACCGGATAGAGTGAACACTGAAGCTTTCTTT. This encodes CASSYSPDRVNTEAFF.

Points on this clonotype: Its ends do not fully match the called genes, so a read error is possible. The chain is built from TRBV6-6 and TRBJ1-2; TRBD1 might be the D (5 bases). The CDR3 covers 14 residues. In germline, CDR1 is MNHNY, CDR2 SVGAGI (reference sequence). CDR3 amino acids: CASSYSEGRGGYIF. As DNA, the CDR3 is TGTGCCAGCAGTTATTCGGAGGGGAGGGGAGGTTACATCTTC.